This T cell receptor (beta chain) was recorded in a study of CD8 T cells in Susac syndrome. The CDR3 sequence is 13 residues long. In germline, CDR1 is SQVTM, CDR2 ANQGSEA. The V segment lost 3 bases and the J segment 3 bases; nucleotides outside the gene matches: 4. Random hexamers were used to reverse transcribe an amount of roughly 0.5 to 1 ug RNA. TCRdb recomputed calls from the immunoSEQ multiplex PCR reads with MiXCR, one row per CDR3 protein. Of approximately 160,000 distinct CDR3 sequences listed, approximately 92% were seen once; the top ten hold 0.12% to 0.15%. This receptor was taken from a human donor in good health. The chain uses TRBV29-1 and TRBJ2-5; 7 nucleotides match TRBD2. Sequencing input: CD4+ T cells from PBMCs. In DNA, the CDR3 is TGCAGCGTTGACCGGGGGGACGAAGAGACCCAGTACTTC. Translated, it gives CSVDRGDEETQYF. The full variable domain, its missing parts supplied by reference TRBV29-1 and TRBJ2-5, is SAVISQKPSRDICQRGTSLTIQCQVDSQVTMMFWYRQQPGQSLTLIATANQGSEATYESGFVIDKFPISRPNLTFSTLTVSNMSPEDSSIYLCSVDRGDEETQYFGPGTRLLVL.